The 8 T cell receptor beta chains given below trace back to one sample, sequenced in a study of cytomegalovirus exposure and HLA in healthy donors. Use of 60 Vbeta and 13 Jbeta primers characterized the PCR. Sequencing used immunoSEQ multiplex PCR; TCRdb keeps in-frame clones, though not all of them. The sample includes around 36,000 clones, roughly 89% of them seen just once. Sequenced input: PBMCs. Receptors were obtained from a woman aged 35 to 49 in good health and CMV-seropositive.

The rearrangement joins TRBV29-1 to TRBJ1-1; 9 nucleotides line up with TRBD1. Germline V gene sequence: CDR1 SQVTM, CDR2 ANQGSEA. The junction had 12 bases not matched to a gene; V was cut back by 7 bases and J by 0 bases. The CDR3 is 16 residues long. CDR3 loop: CSAYDRGGSMNTEAFF. The CDR3 DNA reads as TGCAGCGCCTACGACAGGGGGGGGTCCATGAACACTGAAGCTTTCTTT.

For the CDR3, the DNA is TGCGCCAGCAGCTCCGGGACTAGCGGCTCCTACGAGCAGTACTTC. Translated, it gives CASSSGTSGSYEQYF. The chain uses TRBV5-1 and TRBJ2-7, with 11 bases fitting TRBD2. Trimming took 3 bases from V and 0 from J; bases not matched to a gene: 2. Germline V gene lookup returns CDR1 SGHRS and CDR2 YFSETQ. The CDR3 has 15 amino acids.

This chain uses TRBV5-8 with TRBJ1-5; TRBD1 is a possible D gene (5 bases). Germline V gene lookup returns CDR1 SGHTS and CDR2 YDEGEE. The CDR3 contains 14 residues. Between the trimmed V and J ends, which lost 0 bases and 15 bases, there was a span of 19 bases. As DNA, the CDR3 is TGTGCCAGCAGCTTGGAGGCAGCGTTGGGGCCCAGGCATTTT. This gives the protein CASSLEAALGPRHF.

The chain joins TRBV6-6 to TRBJ1-2; D gene ambiguous. Trimming shortened V by 2 bases and J by 8 bases, and 12 bases separated the two germline ends. Germline CDR1 and CDR2: MNHNY and SVGAGI (reference sequence). The CDR3 covers 13 residues. The CDR3 loop reads CASSYRGERGYTF. The CDR3 DNA sequence: TGTGCCAGCAGTTACCGAGGAGAGAGAGGCTACACCTTC.

The V and J genes are TRBV27 and TRBJ1-5; D gene uncertain. CDR1 and CDR2 (germline): MNHEY, SMNVEV (reference sequence). This CDR3 region has 14 residues. V was cut by 0 bases and J by 5 bases, with 8 bases left in between. The CDR3 DNA sequence: TGTGCCAGCAGTTTATCCGGAAGCGATCAGCCCCAGCATTTT. The encoded protein is CASSLSGSDQPQHF.

Here the CDR3 DNA reads TGTGCCAGCAGCTCGGGACTAGCTGAAGAGCAGTACTTC. Its protein is CASSSGLAEEQYF. The chain recombines TRBV7-2 with TRBJ2-7; 9 bases align to TRBD2. The CDR3 runs to 13 residues. Trimming removed 4 bases from V and 7 bases from J; junction bases left unmatched: 5. Germline CDR1 reads SGHTA; CDR2 reads FQGNSA.

In this sample, this clone turned up a few times. The chain combines TRBV5-6 with TRBJ2-6, with unresolved D. The V gene's germline CDR1 is SGHDT and CDR2 YYEEEE. V lost 3 bases and J 6 bases, leaving 13 bases between the germline ends. There are 15 residues in the CDR3. The CDR3 region is CASSSPGGEANVLTF. CDR3 DNA: TGTGCCAGCAGCTCACCCGGTGGTGAGGCCAACGTCCTGACTTTC.

Notes on this clone: Compared with germline, one end of the junction differs, possibly owing to a read error. DNA for the CDR3: TGCGCCAGCAGCTTGTTGACAGGGGCAAACACCGGGGAGCTGCTTTTT. Its translation is CASSLLTGANTGELLF. The V and J genes are TRBV5-1 and TRBJ2-2; 8 bases fit TRBD1. The CDR3 totals 16 residues. The V gene's germline CDR1 is SGHRS and CDR2 YFSETQ.